The 2 T cell receptor beta chains below come from one sample, sequenced in a study of spatial heterogeneity in lung cancer. Overall study findings and caveats: In tumors, expanded intratumoral alpha and beta TCR counts tracked mutation counts.

Each CDR3 protein is one row after TCRdb ran MiXCR on the 5' RACE reads. The sample yields about 7,900 distinct CDR3 sequences, roughly 6.5% seen once. These TCRs are of unknown antigen specificity. As for time point: sample taken at primary tumor resection. The starting material was lung tumor tissue, obtained at surgery. The receptor source for this set is a female donor with early-stage non-small cell lung cancer.

By share, this clonotype counts as medium-sized. Found in a library prepared for alpha chains, this beta chain is an off-target read, and its abundance has little meaning. The chain joins TRBV9 to TRBJ2-5, with D possibly TRBD1 on 6 matching bases. The CDR3 extends over 16 amino acids. Germline CDR1 reads SGDLS; CDR2 reads YYNGEE. The V gene lost 0 bases and the J gene lost 4 bases, with 16 bases spanning the gap. The CDR3: CASSVAVGAGGETQYF. DNA of the CDR3: TGTGCCAGCAGCGTAGCCGTGGGGGCGGGCGGAGAGACCCAGTACTTC.

For this clonotype: Little can be read into the size of this beta chain, an off-target read in a library designed for alpha chains. The rearrangement joins TRBV3-1 to TRBJ2-7; D gene ambiguous. Looked up from germline, CDR1 is LGHDT and CDR2 is YNNKEL (reference sequence). The CDR3 has 11 residues. Trimming stripped 5 bases from V and 3 bases from J, with 5 bases between. CDR3 loop: CASSSHYEQYF. CDR3 coding DNA: TGTGCCAGCAGCTCCCACTACGAGCAGTACTTC.